This T cell receptor beta chain was documented in a study of T-cell reconstitution after alpha-beta-depleted transplantation in children. Study-level results: Surviving thymic progenitors and recipient T cells were the source of high TCRbeta diversity at day 60 in some patients. Where alpha-beta T cells came from about two months after transplant was reportedly several hundred expanded graft clones. One year after transplant, T-cell counts and diversity came mostly from newly produced T cells.

Germline-derived CDR1 and CDR2 are SEHNR and FQNEAQ (reference sequence). The V end lost 2 bases, the J end lost 3 bases, and 16 bases lay between the germline ends. The CDR3 totals 16 residues. This clonotype has ten or more counts. Its specificity is not known. Construction of the TCRbeta library involved unique molecular identifiers. TCRdb processed the PCR reads anew with MiXCR; each CDR3 protein has one entry. The table shows tens of thousands of distinct CDR3 sequences, with approximately 4.4% occurring only once. The V gene is TRBV7-9, the J gene TRBJ2-5, with a possible D match to TRBD1 (6 bases). This sample comprised PBMCs, mostly from graft donor cells, obtained 180 days after TCRalphabeta/CD19-depleted stem cell transplant. The receptor was isolated from a boy under three years old who had a stem cell transplant for acute myeloid leukemia, so the T cells may come from the graft donor. CDR3 DNA sequence: TGTGCCAGCAGCTTAAATCCCGAGGCAGGGGAAGAGACCCAGTACTTC. Amino acid sequence: CASSLNPEAGEETQYF.